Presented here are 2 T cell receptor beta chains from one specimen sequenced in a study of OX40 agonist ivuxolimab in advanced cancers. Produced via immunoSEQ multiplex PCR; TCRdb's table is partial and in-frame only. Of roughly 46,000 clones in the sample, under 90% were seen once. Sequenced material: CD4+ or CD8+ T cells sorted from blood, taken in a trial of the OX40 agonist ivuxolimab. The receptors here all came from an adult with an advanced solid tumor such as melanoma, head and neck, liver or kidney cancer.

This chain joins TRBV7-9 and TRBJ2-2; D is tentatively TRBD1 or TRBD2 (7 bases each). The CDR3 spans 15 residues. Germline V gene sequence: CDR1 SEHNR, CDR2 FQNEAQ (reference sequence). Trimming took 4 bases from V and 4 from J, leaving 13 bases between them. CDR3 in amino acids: CASSSQGGSTGELFF. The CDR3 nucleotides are TGTGCCAGCAGCTCCCAGGGGGGGAGCACCGGGGAGCTGTTTTTT.

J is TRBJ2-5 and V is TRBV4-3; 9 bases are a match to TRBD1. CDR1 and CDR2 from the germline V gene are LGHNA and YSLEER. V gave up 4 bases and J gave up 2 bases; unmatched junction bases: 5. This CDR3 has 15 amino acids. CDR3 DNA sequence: TGCGCCAGCAGCCCAGGGACAGGGCCTCAAGAGACCCAGTACTTC. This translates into CASSPGTGPQETQYF.